A single sample gave rise to the 7 T cell receptor beta chains below, sequenced in a study of blood T cell repertoires in COVID-19. Repertoires were generated with immunoSEQ multiplex PCR, while TCRdb's copy carries only in-frame clones and drops some. The profile shows over 250,000 clones, roughly 86% of them singletons. Sequencing was done on a sample of peripheral blood. All receptors derive from a woman in her twenties or thirties with acute or convalescent COVID-19.

The rearrangement uses TRBV9 and TRBJ1-5; maybe TRBD1 (6 bases). Trimming left V 3 bases short and J 3 bases short, with 13 bases between. The CDR3 has 15 residues. The V gene's germline CDR1 is SGDLS and CDR2 YYNGEE. DNA for the CDR3: TGTGCCAGCAGCGAGGGGGGGACTATCAATCAGCCCCAGCATTTT. Protein product: CASSEGGTINQPQHF.

The chain recombines TRBV7-2 with TRBJ2-5, with 14 positions matching TRBD2. Germline V lookup: CDR1 SGHTA, CDR2 FQGNSA. CDR3 length equals 16 residues. V was pared by 5 bases and J by 2 bases, with 4 bases of the junction left unmatched. The CDR3 loop is CASSLWTSGRQETQYF. Here the CDR3 DNA reads TGTGCCAGCAGCCTATGGACTAGCGGGAGGCAAGAGACCCAGTACTTC.

In its sample, this clone was seen a few times. CDR3 in DNA: TGTGCCAGCTCTTTTGACAGACGAGAAAAACTGTTTTTT. This encodes CASSFDRREKLFF. This rearrangement joins TRBV7-8 to TRBJ1-4; maybe TRBD1 (5 bases). Germline-derived CDR1 and CDR2 are SGHVS and FQNEAQ. This CDR3 has 13 amino acids. Trimming took off 8 bases at V and 8 bases at J, with 15 bases between the two ends.

This sequence joins TRBV6-5 and TRBJ1-6; D perhaps matches TRBD1 (6 bases). From germline, CDR1 is MNHEY and CDR2 SVGAGI. The V end lost 5 bases, the J end lost 7 bases, and 9 bases lay between the germline ends. CDR3 size: 13 residues. The CDR3 sequence is CASSQGTNSPLHF. Written as DNA, the CDR3 is TGTGCCAGCAGTCAGGGGACAAATTCACCCCTCCACTTT.

The chain employs TRBV5-1 and TRBJ2-7, with D perhaps TRBD2 (5 bases). CDR1 SGHRS and CDR2 YFSETQ come from the germline V gene. The V end lost 2 bases, the J end lost 0 bases, and 9 bases lay between the germline ends. The CDR3 is made up of 14 amino acids. Here the CDR3 reads CASSLGGSSYEQYF. In DNA form, the CDR3 reads TGCGCCAGCAGCTTAGGTGGGAGCTCCTACGAGCAGTACTTC.

The chain has TRBV29-1 and TRBJ1-2; D might be TRBD1 (6 bases). Germline V gene data show CDR1 as SQVTM and CDR2 as ANQGSEA. The CDR3 runs to 12 residues. Trimming left V 7 bases short and J 7 bases short, with 16 bases between. The CDR3 nucleotides read TGCAGCGCCTCCAGGACAGTTGTTGGCTACACCTTC. Its protein product is CSASRTVVGYTF.

V usage is TRBV6-5 and J usage is TRBJ2-5, with TRBD1 identical over 11 bases. This CDR3 comprises 16 residues. Germline CDR1 reads MNHEY; CDR2 reads SVGAGI. With V trimmed by 0 bases and J by 5 bases, 5 bases remained unmatched. The CDR3 region is CASSYSGTGGWETQYF. The CDR3 DNA sequence: TGTGCCAGCAGTTACTCCGGGACAGGGGGGTGGGAGACCCAGTACTTC.